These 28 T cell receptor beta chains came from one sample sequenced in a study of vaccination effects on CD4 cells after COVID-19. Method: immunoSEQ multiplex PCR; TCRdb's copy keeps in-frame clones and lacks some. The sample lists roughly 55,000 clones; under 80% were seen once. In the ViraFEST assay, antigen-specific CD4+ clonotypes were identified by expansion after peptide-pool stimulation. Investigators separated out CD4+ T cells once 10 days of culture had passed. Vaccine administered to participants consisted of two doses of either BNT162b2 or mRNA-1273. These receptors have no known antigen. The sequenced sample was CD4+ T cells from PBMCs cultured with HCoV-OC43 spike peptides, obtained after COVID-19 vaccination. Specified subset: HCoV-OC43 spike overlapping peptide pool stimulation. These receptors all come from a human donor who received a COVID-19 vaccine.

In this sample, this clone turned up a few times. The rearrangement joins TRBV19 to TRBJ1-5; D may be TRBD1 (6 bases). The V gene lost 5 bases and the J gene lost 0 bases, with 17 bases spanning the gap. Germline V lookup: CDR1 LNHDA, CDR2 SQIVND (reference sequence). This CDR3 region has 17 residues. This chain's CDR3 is CASSPWTDLYSNQPQHF. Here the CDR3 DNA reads TGTGCCAGTAGTCCCTGGACAGACCTCTATAGCAATCAGCCCCAGCATTTT.

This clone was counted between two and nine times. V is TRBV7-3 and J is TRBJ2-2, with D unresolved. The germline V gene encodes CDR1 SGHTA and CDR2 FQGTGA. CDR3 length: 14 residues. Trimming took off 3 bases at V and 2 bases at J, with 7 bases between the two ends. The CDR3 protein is CASSFRRNTGELFF. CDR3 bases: TGTGCCAGCAGCTTCCGTCGAAACACCGGGGAGCTGTTTTTT.

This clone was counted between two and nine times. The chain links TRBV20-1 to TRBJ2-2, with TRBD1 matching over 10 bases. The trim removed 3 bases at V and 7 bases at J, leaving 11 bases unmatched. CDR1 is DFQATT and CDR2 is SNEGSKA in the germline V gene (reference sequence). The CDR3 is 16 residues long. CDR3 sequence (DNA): TGCAGTGCTAGTGGGGACCGACAGGGGGCTAACGGGGAGCTGTTTTTT. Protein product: CSASGDRQGANGELFF.

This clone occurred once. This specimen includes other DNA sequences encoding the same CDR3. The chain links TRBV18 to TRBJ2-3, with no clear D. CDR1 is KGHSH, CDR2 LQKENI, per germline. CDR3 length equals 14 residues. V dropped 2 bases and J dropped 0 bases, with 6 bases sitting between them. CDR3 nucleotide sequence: TGTGCCAGCTCACCAACCTCTAGCACAGATACGCAGTATTTT. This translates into CASSPTSSTDTQYF.

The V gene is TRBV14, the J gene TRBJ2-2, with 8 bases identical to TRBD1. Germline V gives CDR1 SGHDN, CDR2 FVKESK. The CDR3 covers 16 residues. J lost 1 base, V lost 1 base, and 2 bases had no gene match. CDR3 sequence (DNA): TGTGCCAGCAGCCAAGTGGGGACAGGGAACACCGGGGAGCTGTTTTTT. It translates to CASSQVGTGNTGELFF.

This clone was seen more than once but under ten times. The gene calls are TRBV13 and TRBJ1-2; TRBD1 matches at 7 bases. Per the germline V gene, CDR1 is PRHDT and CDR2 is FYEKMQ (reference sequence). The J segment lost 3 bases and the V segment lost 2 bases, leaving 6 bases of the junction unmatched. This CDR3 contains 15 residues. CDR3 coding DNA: TGTGCCAGCAGCTTATTTAGGGACAGATACTATGGCTACACCTTC. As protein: CASSLFRDRYYGYTF. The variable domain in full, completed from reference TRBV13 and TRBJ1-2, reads AAGVIQSPRHLIKEKRETATLKCYPIPRHDTVYWYQQGPGQDPQFLISFYEKMQSDKGSIPDRFSAQQFSDYHSELNMSSLELGDSALYFCASSLFRDRYYGYTFGSGTRLTVV.

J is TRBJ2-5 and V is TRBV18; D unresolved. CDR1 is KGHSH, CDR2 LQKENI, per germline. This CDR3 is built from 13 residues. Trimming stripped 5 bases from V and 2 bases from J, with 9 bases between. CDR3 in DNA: TGTGCCAGCTCAGAGGTCCTGCAAGAGACCCAGTACTTC. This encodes CASSEVLQETQYF.

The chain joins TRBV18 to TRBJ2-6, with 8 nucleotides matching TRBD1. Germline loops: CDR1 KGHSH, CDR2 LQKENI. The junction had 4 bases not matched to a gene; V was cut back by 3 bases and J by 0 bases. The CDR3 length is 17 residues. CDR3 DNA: TGTGCCAGCTCACCCGGGACAGGCCGCTCTGGGGCCAACGTCCTGACTTTC. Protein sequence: CASSPGTGRSGANVLTF.

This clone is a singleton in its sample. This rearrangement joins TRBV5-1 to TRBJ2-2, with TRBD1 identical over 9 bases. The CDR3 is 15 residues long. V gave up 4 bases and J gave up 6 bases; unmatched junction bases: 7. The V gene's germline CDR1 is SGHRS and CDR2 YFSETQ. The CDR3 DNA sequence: TGCGCCAGCAGCCCCGGGGACAGGGAGGCCGGGGAGCTGTTTTTT. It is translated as CASSPGDREAGELFF.

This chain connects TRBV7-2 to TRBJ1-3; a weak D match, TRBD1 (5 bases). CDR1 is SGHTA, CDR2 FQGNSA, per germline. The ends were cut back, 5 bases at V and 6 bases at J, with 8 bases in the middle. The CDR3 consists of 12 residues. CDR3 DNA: TGTGCCAGCAGCCGGGGCCTAAACACCATATATTTT. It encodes CASSRGLNTIYF.

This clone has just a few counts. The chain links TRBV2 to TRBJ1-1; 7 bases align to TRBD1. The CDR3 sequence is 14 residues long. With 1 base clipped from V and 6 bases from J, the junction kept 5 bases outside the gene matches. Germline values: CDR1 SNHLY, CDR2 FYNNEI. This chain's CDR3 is CASSEGNRGAEAFF. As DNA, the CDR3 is TGTGCCAGCAGTGAAGGGAACAGGGGCGCTGAAGCTTTCTTT.

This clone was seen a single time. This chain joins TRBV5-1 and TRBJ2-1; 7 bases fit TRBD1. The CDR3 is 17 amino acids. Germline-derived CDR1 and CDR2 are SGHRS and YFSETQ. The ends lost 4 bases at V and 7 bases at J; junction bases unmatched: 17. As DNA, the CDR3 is TGCGCCAGCAGCATAGCAAGACAGGGAGCAAGTGTGAATGAGCAGTTCTTC. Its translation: CASSIARQGASVNEQFF.

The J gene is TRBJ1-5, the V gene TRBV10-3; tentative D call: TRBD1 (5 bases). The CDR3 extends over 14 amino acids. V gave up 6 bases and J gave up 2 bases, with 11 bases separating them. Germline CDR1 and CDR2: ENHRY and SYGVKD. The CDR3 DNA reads TGTGCCATCAGAGGGACTCCAGGCAATCAGCCCCAGCATTTT. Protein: CAIRGTPGNQPQHF.

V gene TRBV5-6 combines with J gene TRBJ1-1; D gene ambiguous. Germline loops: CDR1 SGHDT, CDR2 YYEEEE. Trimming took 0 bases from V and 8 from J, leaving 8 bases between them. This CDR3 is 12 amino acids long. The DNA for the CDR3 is TGTGCCAGCAGCTTGGTCGGGTCCGAAGCTTTCTTT. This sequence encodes CASSLVGSEAFF.

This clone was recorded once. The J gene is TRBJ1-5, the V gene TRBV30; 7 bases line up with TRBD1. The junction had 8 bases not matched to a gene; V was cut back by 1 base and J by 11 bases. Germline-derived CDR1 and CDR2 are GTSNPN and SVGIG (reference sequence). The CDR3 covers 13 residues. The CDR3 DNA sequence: TGTGCCTGGAGTGCAGGGGGTTGGGAGTCCCAGCATTTT. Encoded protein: CAWSAGGWESQHF.

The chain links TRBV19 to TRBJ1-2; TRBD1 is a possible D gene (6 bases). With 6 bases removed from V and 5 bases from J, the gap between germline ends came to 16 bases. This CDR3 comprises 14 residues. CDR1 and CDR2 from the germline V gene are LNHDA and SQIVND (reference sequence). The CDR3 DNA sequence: TGTGCCAGTAGGACCACAGGGCCGAATTATGGCTACACCTTC. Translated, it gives CASRTTGPNYGYTF.

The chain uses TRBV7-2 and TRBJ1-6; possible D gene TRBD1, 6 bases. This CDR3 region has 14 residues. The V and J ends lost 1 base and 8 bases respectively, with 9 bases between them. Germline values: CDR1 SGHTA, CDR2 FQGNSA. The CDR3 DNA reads TGTGCCAGCAGCTTAGGGACAGTTTATTCACCCCTCCACTTT. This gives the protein CASSLGTVYSPLHF.

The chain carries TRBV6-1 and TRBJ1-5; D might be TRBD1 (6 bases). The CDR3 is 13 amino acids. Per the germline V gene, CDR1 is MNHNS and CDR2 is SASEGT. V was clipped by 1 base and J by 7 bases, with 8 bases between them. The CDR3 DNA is TGTGCCAGCAGTGAAGTAGGACAGCAGCCCCAGCATTTT. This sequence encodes CASSEVGQQPQHF.

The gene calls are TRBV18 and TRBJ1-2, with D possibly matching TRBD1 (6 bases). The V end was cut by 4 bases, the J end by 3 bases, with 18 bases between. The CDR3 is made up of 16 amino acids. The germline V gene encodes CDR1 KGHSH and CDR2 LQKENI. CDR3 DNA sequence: TGTGCCAGCTCACAAGGACAGCCGGGCTGGGACTATGGCTACACCTTC. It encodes CASSQGQPGWDYGYTF.

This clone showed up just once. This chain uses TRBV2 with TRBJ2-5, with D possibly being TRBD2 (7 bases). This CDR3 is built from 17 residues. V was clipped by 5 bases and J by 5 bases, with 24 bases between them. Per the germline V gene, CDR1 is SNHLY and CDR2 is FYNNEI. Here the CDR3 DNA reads TGTGCCAGCAGTACCCGATTGGGGGGGGGCCTAGGGGAGACCCAGTACTTC. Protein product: CASSTRLGGGLGETQYF.

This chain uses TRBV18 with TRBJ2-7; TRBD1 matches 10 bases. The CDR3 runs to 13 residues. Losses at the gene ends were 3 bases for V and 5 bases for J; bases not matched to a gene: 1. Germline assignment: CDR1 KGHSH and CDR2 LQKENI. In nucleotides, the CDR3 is TGTGCCAGCTCACCCGGACAGGGGGACGAGCAGTACGTC. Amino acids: CASSPGQGDEQYV.

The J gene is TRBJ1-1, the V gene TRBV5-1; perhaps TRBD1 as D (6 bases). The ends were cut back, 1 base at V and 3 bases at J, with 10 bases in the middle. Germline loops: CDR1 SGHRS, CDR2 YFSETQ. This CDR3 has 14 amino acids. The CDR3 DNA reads TGCGCCAGCAGCTTGACAGGGTATGACACTGAAGCTTTCTTT. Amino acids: CASSLTGYDTEAFF.

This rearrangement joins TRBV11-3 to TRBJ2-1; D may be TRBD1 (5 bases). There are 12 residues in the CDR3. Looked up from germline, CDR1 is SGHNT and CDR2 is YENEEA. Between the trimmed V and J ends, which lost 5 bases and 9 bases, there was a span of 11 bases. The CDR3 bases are TGTGCCAGCAGCCGGAGACAGTCTGAGCAGTTCTTC. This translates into CASSRRQSEQFF.

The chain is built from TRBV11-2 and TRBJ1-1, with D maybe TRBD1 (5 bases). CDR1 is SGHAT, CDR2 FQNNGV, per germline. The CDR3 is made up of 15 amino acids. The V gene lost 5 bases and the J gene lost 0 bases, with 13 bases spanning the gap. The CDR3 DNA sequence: TGTGCCAGCAGCCGAATGACAGCCATGAACACTGAAGCTTTCTTT. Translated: CASSRMTAMNTEAFF.

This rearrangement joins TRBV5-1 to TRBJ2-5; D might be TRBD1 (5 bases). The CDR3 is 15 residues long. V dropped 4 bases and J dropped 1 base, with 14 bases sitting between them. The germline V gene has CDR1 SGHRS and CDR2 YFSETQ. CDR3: CASSPGLGGQETQYF. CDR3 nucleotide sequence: TGCGCCAGCAGCCCAGGGTTGGGCGGCCAAGAGACCCAGTACTTC.

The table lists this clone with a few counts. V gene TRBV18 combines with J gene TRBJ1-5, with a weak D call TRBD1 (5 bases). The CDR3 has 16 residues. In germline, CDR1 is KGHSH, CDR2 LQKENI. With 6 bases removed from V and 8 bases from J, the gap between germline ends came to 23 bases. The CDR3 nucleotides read TGTGCCAGCTCCCAAACGCCTCCGGGGACCCGGGAGCCCCAGCATTTT. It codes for CASSQTPPGTREPQHF.

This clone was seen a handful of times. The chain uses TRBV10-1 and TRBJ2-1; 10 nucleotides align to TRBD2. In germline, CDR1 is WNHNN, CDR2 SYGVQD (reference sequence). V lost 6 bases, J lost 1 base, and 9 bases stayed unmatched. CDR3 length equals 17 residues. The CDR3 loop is CASSRAGGPRSYNEQFF. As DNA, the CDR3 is TGCGCCAGCAGCAGAGCGGGGGGGCCTAGGTCCTACAATGAGCAGTTCTTC.

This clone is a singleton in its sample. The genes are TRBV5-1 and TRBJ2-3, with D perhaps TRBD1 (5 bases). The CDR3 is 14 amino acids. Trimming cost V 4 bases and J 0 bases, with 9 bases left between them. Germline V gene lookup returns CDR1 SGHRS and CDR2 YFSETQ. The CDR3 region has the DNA TGCGCCAGCAGCCCAGACAGTAGCACAGATACGCAGTATTTT. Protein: CASSPDSSTDTQYF.